The next 24 T cell receptor beta chains were all read from a single sample in a study of T cell changes during pregnancy in multiple sclerosis. Clones were read by immunoSEQ multiplex PCR, and TCRdb kept only the in-frame ones, dropping some. The repertoire includes 50,000 to 65,000 clones, approximately 90% of them detected once, and approximately 1.2% sits in the top ten. Sequencing was performed on peripheral blood, taken in the second trimester of pregnancy. The receptor set was obtained from a female donor with multiple sclerosis, enrolled in a pregnancy study.

The V gene is TRBV10-3, the J gene TRBJ1-2, with unresolved D. The germline V and J ends were trimmed by 8 bases and 0 bases, with 13 bases remaining between them. This CDR3 is 14 amino acids long. Germline loops: CDR1 ENHRY, CDR2 SYGVKD. DNA for the CDR3: TGTGCCATCGGACGGACTAATTCTAACTATGGCTACACCTTC. Amino acid sequence: CAIGRTNSNYGYTF.

This clone was observed a single time. V gene TRBV4-1 combines with J gene TRBJ1-2, with 7 bases identical to TRBD1. CDR1 is MGHRA, CDR2 YSYEKL, per germline. The CDR3 runs to 15 residues. After removal of 4 bases from V and 4 bases from J, the junction contained 9 bases not matched to a gene. CDR3 amino acids: CASSPSGQLPYGYTF. The CDR3, as DNA: TGCGCCAGCAGCCCTTCGGGACAGCTGCCCTATGGCTACACCTTC.

The DNA of the CDR3 is TGTGCCAGCAGCTTAGGCGGGAAAGAAGCTTTCTTT. Encoded protein: CASSLGGKEAFF. This chain joins TRBV7-9 and TRBJ1-1; D ambiguous. The CDR3 runs 12 residues. Germline CDR1 reads SEHNR; CDR2 reads FQNEAQ (reference sequence). Trimming stripped 1 base from V and 8 bases from J, with 8 bases between.

The V call is TRBV13, the J call TRBJ2-5, with D perhaps TRBD2 (6 bases). Germline loops: CDR1 PRHDT, CDR2 FYEKMQ (reference sequence). V was pared by 5 bases and J by 7 bases, with 20 bases between. This CDR3 contains 15 residues. The CDR3 bases are TGTGCCAGCAGCGCCAACCTGGGACTGACCCGGACCCAGTACTTC. Residues: CASSANLGLTRTQYF.

A single count supports this clone. This chain connects TRBV7-2 to TRBJ1-6; TRBD1 aligns across 8 bases. The CDR3 runs 15 residues. V lost 2 bases, J lost 7 bases, and 4 bases stayed unmatched. Germline V gene data show CDR1 as SGHTA and CDR2 as FQGNSA. For the CDR3, the DNA is TGTGCCAGCAGCTTATATCGGACAGGGAATTCACCCCTCCACTTT. Translation: CASSLYRTGNSPLHF.

V and J are TRBV5-8 and TRBJ2-1; no definite D call. CDR1 and CDR2 (germline): SGHTS, YDEGEE. The CDR3 length is 12 residues. The ends were cut back, 5 bases at V and 7 bases at J, with 10 bases in the middle. The CDR3 nucleotides read TGTGCCAGCAGGCAGGTTGGGAATGAGCAGTTCTTC. Translated, it gives CASRQVGNEQFF.

The chain is built from TRBV14 and TRBJ1-6; D is unclear. The CDR3 sequence is 14 residues long. V lost 1 base and J 6 bases, leaving 7 bases between the germline ends. Per germline, CDR1 SGHDN and CDR2 FVKESK. The CDR3 sequence is CASSQVWSNSPLHF. The CDR3 DNA reads as TGTGCCAGCAGCCAAGTCTGGAGTAATTCACCCCTCCACTTT. The full variable domain, rest sourced from reference TRBV14 and TRBJ1-6, is EAGVTQFPSHSVIEKGQTVTLRCDPISGHDNLYWYRRVMGKEIKFLLHFVKESKQDESGMPNNRFLAERTGGTYSTLKVQPAELEDSGVYFCASSQVWSNSPLHFGNGTRLTVT.

The chain recombines TRBV6-8 with TRBJ2-3; 11 bases fit TRBD1. CDR3 length: 14 residues. V trimming: 6 bases; J trimming: 5 bases; junction bases outside the gene matches: 4. Germline CDR1 is MNHGY and CDR2 is SAAAGT. CDR3 bases: TGTGCCAGCAGGGACAGGGGGCGAGGAGATACGCAGTATTTT. Translation gives CASRDRGRGDTQYF.

The chain combines TRBV30 with TRBJ1-6; 8 positions match TRBD1. Germline CDR1 is GTSNPN and CDR2 is SVGIG (reference sequence). The length of the CDR3 is 15 residues. With 4 bases clipped from V and 10 bases from J, the junction kept 12 bases outside the gene matches. CDR3 in amino acids: CAWKRADRERSPLHF. The CDR3 DNA is TGTGCCTGGAAAAGAGCGGACAGGGAAAGGTCACCCCTCCACTTT.

J is TRBJ1-5 and V is TRBV10-3, with 7 bases identical to TRBD1. The CDR3 length is 13 residues. From germline, CDR1 is ENHRY and CDR2 SYGVKD. Trimming removed 6 bases from V and 7 bases from J; junction bases left unmatched: 6. The CDR3 loop reads CAISADRDQPQHF. The CDR3 DNA reads as TGTGCCATCAGCGCTGACAGGGACCAGCCCCAGCATTTT.

V usage is TRBV5-1 and J usage is TRBJ2-4; D not certain. Germline V gene lookup returns CDR1 SGHRS and CDR2 YFSETQ. The ends were cut back, 0 bases at V and 1 base at J, with 5 bases in the middle. This CDR3 spans 14 amino acids. The CDR3 nucleotides are TGCGCCAGCAGCTTGGAGCCTGCCAAAAACATTCAGTACTTC. Its protein is CASSLEPAKNIQYF.

The rearrangement joins TRBV29-1 to TRBJ1-2, with D possibly TRBD1 on 5 matching bases. V was clipped by 1 base and J by 8 bases, with 17 bases between them. The CDR3 is 14 amino acids. Per germline, CDR1 SQVTM and CDR2 ANQGSEA. CDR3: CSVEALGFGGGYTF. Here the CDR3 DNA reads TGCAGCGTTGAAGCTTTGGGTTTTGGGGGGGGCTACACCTTC.

This clone was found once. This sequence joins TRBV19 and TRBJ2-1; 9 bases map to TRBD2. Germline assignment: CDR1 LNHDA and CDR2 SQIVND (reference sequence). The CDR3 consists of 15 residues. V dropped 5 bases and J dropped 4; count of bases not matched to a gene: 6. CDR3 in DNA: TGTGCCAGTAGTCGGCGGGGGGGCGGGTACAATGAGCAGTTCTTC. Translation gives CASSRRGGGYNEQFF.

In this sample, this clone turned up once. The J gene is TRBJ1-2, the V gene TRBV7-3; no definite D call. Germline V gives CDR1 SGHTA, CDR2 FQGTGA. The CDR3 runs to 13 residues. V was pared by 1 base and J by 4 bases, with 7 bases between. In nucleotides, the CDR3 is TGTGCCAGCAGCTTAAGGGAGGGCTATGGCTACACCTTC. Amino acids: CASSLREGYGYTF.

The V gene is TRBV6-4, the J gene TRBJ2-3; 8 nucleotides align to TRBD2. The CDR3 has 17 residues. The germline gives CDR1 MRHNA, CDR2 SNTAGT. V was clipped by 4 bases and J by 0 bases; unmatched bases: 9. This CDR3 is CASSASVAGGSTDTQYF. As DNA, the CDR3 is TGTGCCAGCAGTGCCTCCGTTGCGGGGGGTAGCACAGATACGCAGTATTTT.

J is TRBJ1-5 and V is TRBV2; D gene uncertain. The CDR3 contains 17 residues. Trimming left V 6 bases short and J 0 bases short, with 18 bases between. Germline V gives CDR1 SNHLY, CDR2 FYNNEI. The CDR3 here is CASSDSGWRYSNQPQHF. The CDR3 region has the DNA TGTGCCAGCAGCGATTCCGGGTGGCGCTATAGCAATCAGCCCCAGCATTTT.

This chain uses TRBV5-1 with TRBJ1-1, with D maybe TRBD1 (6 bases). With 5 bases removed from V and 1 base from J, the gap between germline ends came to 15 bases. The CDR3 sequence is 15 residues long. Per the germline V gene, CDR1 is SGHRS and CDR2 is YFSETQ. CDR3 protein: CASRLGGTTNTEAFF. CDR3 DNA sequence: TGCGCCAGCAGGCTCGGGGGGACAACGAACACTGAAGCTTTCTTT.

This clone showed up just a few times. The J gene is TRBJ2-3, the V gene TRBV2, with 8 nucleotides matching TRBD2. This CDR3 has 16 amino acids. Germline V CDR1 and CDR2: SNHLY, FYNNEI. Trimming cost V 3 bases and J 5 bases; bases outside gene matches: 10. CDR3 in DNA: TGTGCCAGCAGTGACGGACCGGGGGGGCCGATAGATACGCAGTATTTT. Translated: CASSDGPGGPIDTQYF.

The rearrangement uses TRBV29-1 and TRBJ1-1; a possible D gene is TRBD1 (5 bases). The CDR3 has 11 residues. CDR1 and CDR2 (germline): SQVTM, ANQGSEA. V lost 7 bases and J 5 bases, leaving 11 bases between the germline ends. The chain's CDR3 is CSEITGTEAFF. As DNA, the CDR3 is TGCAGCGAAATCACAGGAACTGAAGCTTTCTTT.

This clone was picked up many times. The rearrangement uses TRBV20-1 and TRBJ1-2; no clear D gene. The CDR3 has 11 amino acids. V was pared by 4 bases and J by 9 bases, with 12 bases between. Germline values: CDR1 DFQATT, CDR2 SNEGSKA (reference sequence). The CDR3 loop reads CSANRPGSYTF. The CDR3 DNA reads as TGCAGTGCTAACCGGCCGGGGAGCTACACCTTC.

The rearrangement uses TRBV2 and TRBJ2-3; D perhaps matches TRBD1 (5 bases). Germline V gives CDR1 SNHLY, CDR2 FYNNEI. The CDR3 covers 15 residues. V was trimmed by 3 bases and J by 5 bases, leaving 15 bases between them. CDR3 bases: TGTGCCAGCAGTGATGGGGTCGCCAGGGTAGATACGCAGTATTTT. This encodes CASSDGVARVDTQYF.

CDR3 in amino acids: CASSPDRLMNTEAFF. The CDR3, as DNA: TGTGCCAGCAGTCCGGACAGGCTCATGAACACTGAAGCTTTCTTT. The chain links TRBV5-8 to TRBJ1-1; TRBD1 matches at 7 bases. The germline CDR1 and CDR2 sequences are SGHTS and YDEGEE. The CDR3 contains 15 residues. The junction had 7 bases not matched to a gene; V was cut back by 5 bases and J by 0 bases. Supplemented by reference TRBV5-8 and TRBJ1-1, the full variable domain reads EAGVTQSPTHLIKTRGQQATLRCSPISGHTSVYWYQQALGLGLQFLLWYDEGEERNRGNFPPRFSGRQFPNYSSELNVNALELEDSALYLCASSPDRLMNTEAFFGQGTRLTVV.

CDR3 in DNA: TGTGCCAGCATCTTGGACAGGGATCTAAACACCATATATTTT. Its translation: CASILDRDLNTIYF. The chain is built from TRBV6-1 and TRBJ1-3; 8 bases line up with TRBD1. The CDR3 is made up of 14 amino acids. V lost 7 bases to trimming and J lost 6 bases; unmatched junction nucleotides: 8. Germline CDR1 is MNHNS and CDR2 is SASEGT.

This clone was seen once. The rearrangement joins TRBV20-1 to TRBJ1-1, with 7 nucleotides matching TRBD1. Germline V gene sequence: CDR1 DFQATT, CDR2 SNEGSKA (reference sequence). This CDR3 contains 10 residues. V shed 5 bases and J 11 bases; nucleotides not matched to a gene: 5. The CDR3 coding sequence is TGCAGTGCTCCCGACAGGGTCGCTTTCTTT. Protein product: CSAPDRVAFF.